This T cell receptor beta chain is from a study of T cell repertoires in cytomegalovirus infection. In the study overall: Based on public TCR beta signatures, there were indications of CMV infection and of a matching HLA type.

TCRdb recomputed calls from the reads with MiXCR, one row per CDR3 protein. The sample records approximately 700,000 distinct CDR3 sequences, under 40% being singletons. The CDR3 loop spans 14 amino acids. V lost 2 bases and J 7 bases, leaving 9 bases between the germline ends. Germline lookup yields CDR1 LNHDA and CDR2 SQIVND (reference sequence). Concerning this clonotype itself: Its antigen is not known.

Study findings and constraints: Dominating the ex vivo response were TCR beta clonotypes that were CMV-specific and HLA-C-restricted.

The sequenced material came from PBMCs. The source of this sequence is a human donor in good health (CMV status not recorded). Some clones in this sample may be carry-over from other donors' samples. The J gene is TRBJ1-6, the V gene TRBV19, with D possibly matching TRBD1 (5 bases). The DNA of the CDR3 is TGTGCCAGTAGTATATTCAGGGACAATTCACCCCTCCACTTT. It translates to CASSIFRDNSPLHF.